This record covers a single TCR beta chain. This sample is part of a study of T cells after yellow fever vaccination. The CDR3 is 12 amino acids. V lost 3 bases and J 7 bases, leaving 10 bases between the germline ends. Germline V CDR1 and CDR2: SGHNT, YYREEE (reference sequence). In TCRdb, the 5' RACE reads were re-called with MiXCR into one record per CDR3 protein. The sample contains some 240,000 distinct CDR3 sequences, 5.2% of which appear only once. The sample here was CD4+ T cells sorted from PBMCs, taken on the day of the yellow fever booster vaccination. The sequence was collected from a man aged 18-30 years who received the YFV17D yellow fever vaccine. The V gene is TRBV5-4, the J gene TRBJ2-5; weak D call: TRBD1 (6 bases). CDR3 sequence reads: CASSSVQGTQYF. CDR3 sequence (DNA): TGTGCCAGCAGCTCGGTACAGGGGACCCAGTACTTC.